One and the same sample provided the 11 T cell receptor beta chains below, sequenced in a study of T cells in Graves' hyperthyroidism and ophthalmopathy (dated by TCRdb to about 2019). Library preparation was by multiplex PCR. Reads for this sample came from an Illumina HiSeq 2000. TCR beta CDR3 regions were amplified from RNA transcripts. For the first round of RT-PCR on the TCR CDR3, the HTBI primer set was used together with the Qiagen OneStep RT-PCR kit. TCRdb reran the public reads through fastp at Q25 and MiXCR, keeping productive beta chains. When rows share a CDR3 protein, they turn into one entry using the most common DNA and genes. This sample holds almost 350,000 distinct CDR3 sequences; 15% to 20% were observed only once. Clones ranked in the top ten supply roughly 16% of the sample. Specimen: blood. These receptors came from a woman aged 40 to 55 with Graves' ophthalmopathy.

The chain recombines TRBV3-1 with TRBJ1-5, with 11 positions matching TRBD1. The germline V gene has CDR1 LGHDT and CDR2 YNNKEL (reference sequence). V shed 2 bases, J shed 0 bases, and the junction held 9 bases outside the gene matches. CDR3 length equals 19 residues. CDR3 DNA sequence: TGTGCCAGCAGCCAACCCGGGACAGGGGGAGCGATTAGCAATCAGCCCCAGCATTTT. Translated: CASSQPGTGGAISNQPQHF.

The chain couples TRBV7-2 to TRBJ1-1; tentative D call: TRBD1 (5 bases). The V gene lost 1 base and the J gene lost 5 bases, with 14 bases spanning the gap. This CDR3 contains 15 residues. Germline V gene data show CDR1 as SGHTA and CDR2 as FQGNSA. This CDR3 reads CASSLVFREKTEAFF. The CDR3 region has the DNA TGTGCCAGCAGCTTAGTCTTCAGGGAGAAAACTGAAGCTTTCTTT.

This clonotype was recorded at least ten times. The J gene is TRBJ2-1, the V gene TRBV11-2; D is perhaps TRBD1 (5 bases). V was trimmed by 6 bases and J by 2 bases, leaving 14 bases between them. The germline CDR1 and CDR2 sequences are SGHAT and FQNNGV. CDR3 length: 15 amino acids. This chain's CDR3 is CASRKLGLTYNEQFF. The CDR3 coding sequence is TGTGCCAGCAGGAAACTGGGGCTTACCTACAATGAGCAGTTCTTC.

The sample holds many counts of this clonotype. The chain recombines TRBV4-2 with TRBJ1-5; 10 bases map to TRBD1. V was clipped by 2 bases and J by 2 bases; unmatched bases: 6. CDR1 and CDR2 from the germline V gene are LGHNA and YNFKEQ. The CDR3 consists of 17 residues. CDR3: CASSQISGTGGNQPQHF. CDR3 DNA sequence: TGTGCCAGCAGCCAAATCTCCGGGACAGGGGGCAATCAGCCCCAGCATTTT.

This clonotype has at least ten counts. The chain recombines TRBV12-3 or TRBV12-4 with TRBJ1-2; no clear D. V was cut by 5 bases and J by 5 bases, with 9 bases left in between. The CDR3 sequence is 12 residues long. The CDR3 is CASSPSQYGYTF. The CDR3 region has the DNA TGTGCCAGCAGTCCCTCCCAATATGGCTACACCTTC.

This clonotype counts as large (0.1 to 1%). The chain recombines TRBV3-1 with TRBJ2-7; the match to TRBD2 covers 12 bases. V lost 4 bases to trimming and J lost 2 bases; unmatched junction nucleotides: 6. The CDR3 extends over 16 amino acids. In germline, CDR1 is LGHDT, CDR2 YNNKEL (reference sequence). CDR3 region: CASSLRTSGAAYEQYF. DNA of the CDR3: TGTGCCAGCAGCCTGAGGACTAGCGGGGCCGCCTACGAGCAGTACTTC.

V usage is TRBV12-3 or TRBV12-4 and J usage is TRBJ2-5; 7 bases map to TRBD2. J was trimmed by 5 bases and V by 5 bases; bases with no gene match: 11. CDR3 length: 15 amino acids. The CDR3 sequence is CASSESSGGRETQYF. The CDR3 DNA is TGTGCCAGCAGTGAGTCTAGCGGAGGGAGGGAGACCCAGTACTTC.

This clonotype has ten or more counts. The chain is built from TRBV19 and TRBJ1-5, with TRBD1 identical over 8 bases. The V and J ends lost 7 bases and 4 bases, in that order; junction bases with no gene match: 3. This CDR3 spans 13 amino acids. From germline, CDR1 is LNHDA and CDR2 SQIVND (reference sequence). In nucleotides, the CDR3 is TGTGCCAGTAAGGACAGGGTGAATCAGCCCCAGCATTTT. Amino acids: CASKDRVNQPQHF.

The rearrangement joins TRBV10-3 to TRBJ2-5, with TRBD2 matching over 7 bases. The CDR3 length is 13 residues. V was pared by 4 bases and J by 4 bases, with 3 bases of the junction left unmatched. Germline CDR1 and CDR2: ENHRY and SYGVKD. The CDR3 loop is CAISVAGAETQYF. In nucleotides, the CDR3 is TGTGCCATCAGTGTGGCGGGAGCAGAGACCCAGTACTTC.

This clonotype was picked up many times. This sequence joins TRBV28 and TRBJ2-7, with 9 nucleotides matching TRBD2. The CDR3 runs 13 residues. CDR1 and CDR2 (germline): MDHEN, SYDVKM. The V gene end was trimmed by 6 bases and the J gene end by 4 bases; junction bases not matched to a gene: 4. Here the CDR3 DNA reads TGTGCCAGCAGCCTGACTAGCGGATACGAGCAGTACTTC. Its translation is CASSLTSGYEQYF.

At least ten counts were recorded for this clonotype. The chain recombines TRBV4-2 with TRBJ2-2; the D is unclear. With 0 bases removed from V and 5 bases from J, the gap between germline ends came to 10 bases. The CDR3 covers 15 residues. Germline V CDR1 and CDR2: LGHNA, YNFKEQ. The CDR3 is CASSQDSTWTGELFF. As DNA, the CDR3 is TGTGCCAGCAGCCAAGACTCGACGTGGACCGGGGAGCTGTTTTTT.